This T cell receptor (beta chain) is from a study of response to subunit inactivated influenza vaccine. Broader study findings: New T cells are recruited in small numbers by each seasonal influenza vaccination, according to the authors' suggestion.

TCRdb processed the RT-PCR reads anew with MiXCR; each CDR3 protein has one entry. The table has about 780,000 distinct CDR3 sequences, approximately 17% seen once. Germline CDR1 LGHNA, CDR2 YSLEER. CDR3 size: 14 residues. This clonotype was seen ten or more times. Its antigen is still unknown. Germline is not matched at one junction end, which may reflect a read error. V is TRBV4-3 and J is TRBJ2-6; D not resolved. The starting material was PBMCs from blood, obtained roughly 5 days after vaccination. The sequence came from a man aged 50 or older who received an inactivated influenza vaccine. Here the CDR3 DNA reads TGTGCCAGCAGCCAGGACTCTGGGGCCAACGTCCTGACTTTC. It is translated as CASSQDSGANVLTF.